This TCR beta chain was captured in a study of T cells after posttransplantation cyclophosphamide. Study-wide results and caveats: Donor-recipient repertoire similarity was low at 1-2 months, rising over year one. Recipient CMV seropositivity and CMV reactivation strongly tracked TRB clonality. TRB overlap between skin or GI tissue T cells and blood was limited.

In regard to this clone: Its specificity is not known.

Germline CDR1 is SQVTM and CDR2 is ANQGSEA. V was clipped by 7 bases and J by 6 bases; unmatched bases: 20. The CDR3 is 17 residues long. Clones were read by immunoSEQ multiplex PCR, and TCRdb kept only the in-frame ones, dropping some. The repertoire holds roughly 6,800 clones, with around 90% as singletons. Treatment was busulfan-fludarabine conditioning, a marrow graft, and cyclophosphamide on days +3 and +4. The TCR originated in a female patient in her fifties who received an allogeneic stem cell transplant from a related donor, was CMV-positive, and had no GVHD. The graft donor may have given rise to some T cells. The rearrangement links TRBV29-1 to TRBJ2-1; 8 nucleotides agree with TRBD2. Sample: PBMCs, taken approximately 1,300 days after allogeneic stem cell transplant with posttransplant cyclophosphamide. The CDR3 coding sequence is TGCAGCGCCCGGAAGGCGTCCGGGACTAGAGGCACCAATGAGCAGTTCTTC. Protein product: CSARKASGTRGTNEQFF.